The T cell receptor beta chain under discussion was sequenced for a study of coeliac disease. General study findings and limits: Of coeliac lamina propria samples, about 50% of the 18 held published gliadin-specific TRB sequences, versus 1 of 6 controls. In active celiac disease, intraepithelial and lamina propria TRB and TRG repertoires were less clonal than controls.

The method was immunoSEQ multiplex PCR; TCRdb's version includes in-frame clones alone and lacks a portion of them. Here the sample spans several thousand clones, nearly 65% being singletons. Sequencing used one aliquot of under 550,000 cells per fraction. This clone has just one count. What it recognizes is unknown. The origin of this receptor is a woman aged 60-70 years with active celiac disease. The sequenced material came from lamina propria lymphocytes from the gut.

The CDR3 bases are TGTGCCAGCAGTGCGGACTGGAACACTGAAGCTTTCTTT. Its protein is CASSADWNTEAFF. The rearrangement joins TRBV6-6 to TRBJ1-1; D remains unclear. In germline, CDR1 is MNHNY, CDR2 SVGAGI (reference sequence). Trimming took off 5 bases at V and 1 base at J, with 8 bases between the two ends. CDR3 length: 13 amino acids.